The 25 T cell receptor beta chains reported below all come from one sample, sequenced in a study of T cells in Graves' hyperthyroidism and ophthalmopathy. From RNA transcripts, TCR beta CDR3 regions were amplified. First-round RT-PCR targeting the TCR CDR3 was performed with the HTBI primer set. One entry per CDR3 protein, called by TCRdb with MiXCR from the multiplex PCR reads. The sample records about 350,000 distinct CDR3 sequences, roughly an eighth being singletons. Sequenced input: blood. Receptors were obtained from a woman in her thirties or forties with Graves' ophthalmopathy.

This clonotype has only a few counts. A read error may be the cause here, since a much bigger clone is one base away. The J gene is TRBJ2-1, the V gene TRBV6-2 or TRBV6-3; D gene ambiguous. V was trimmed by 2 bases and J by 6 bases, leaving 8 bases between them. This CDR3 spans 13 amino acids. Germline assignment: CDR1 MNHEY and CDR2 SVGEGT. The CDR3 here is CASSYGAPNEQFF. The CDR3 DNA reads as TGTGCCAGCAGTTACGGAGCGCCCAATGAGCAGTTCTTC.

This clonotype was recorded a few times. The genes are TRBV3-1 and TRBJ2-3; the match to TRBD1 covers 8 bases. Germline assignment: CDR1 LGHDT and CDR2 YNNKEL (reference sequence). Unmatched junction bases numbered 12, after V lost 0 bases and J lost 1 base. This CDR3 has 19 residues. The chain's CDR3 is CASSQDSGQGLFGTDTQYF. In nucleotides, the CDR3 is TGTGCCAGCAGCCAAGATTCAGGACAGGGTTTGTTCGGCACAGATACGCAGTATTTT.

J is TRBJ2-2 and V is TRBV27; D is unresolved. Trimming left V 3 bases short and J 6 bases short, with 11 bases between. The CDR3 contains 14 residues. Germline V gene sequence: CDR1 MNHEY, CDR2 SMNVEV (reference sequence). The CDR3 is CASSFGNAAGELFF. The CDR3 coding sequence is TGTGCCAGCAGTTTCGGCAACGCTGCCGGGGAGCTGTTTTTT.

Ten or more counts support this clonotype. The chain uses TRBV20-1 and TRBJ2-7, with a tentative D call TRBD1 (6 bases). From germline, CDR1 is DFQATT and CDR2 SNEGSKA (reference sequence). The V and J ends lost 2 bases and 3 bases respectively, with 11 bases between them. This CDR3 is built from 13 residues. The CDR3: CSARSAGVYEQYF. The CDR3 nucleotides are TGCAGTGCTAGATCGGCAGGGGTCTACGAGCAGTACTTC.

This clonotype has at least ten counts. CDR3 residues: CASSFPPGGTSEKLFF. In nucleotides, the CDR3 is TGTGCCAGCAGCTTTCCCCCAGGAGGAACGAGTGAAAAACTGTTTTTT. The chain recombines TRBV7-9 with TRBJ1-4; D remains ambiguous. Germline assignment: CDR1 SEHNR and CDR2 FQNEAQ (reference sequence). This CDR3 has 16 residues. V was pared by 3 bases and J by 7 bases, with 18 bases between.

In this sample, this clonotype turned up many times. The genes are TRBV10-3 and TRBJ2-5; perhaps TRBD1 as D (6 bases). In germline, CDR1 is ENHRY, CDR2 SYGVKD. The CDR3 spans 13 residues. Trimming took off 6 bases at V and 0 bases at J, with 8 bases between the two ends. The CDR3 DNA sequence: TGTGCCATCAGCGGGGACAACCAAGAGACCCAGTACTTC. Protein product: CAISGDNQETQYF.

The rearrangement links TRBV11-3 to TRBJ1-3; TRBD1 matches 8 bases. Germline V gene lookup returns CDR1 SGHNT and CDR2 YENEEA. V dropped 5 bases and J dropped 2; count of bases not matched to a gene: 5. This CDR3 region has 15 residues. In nucleotides, the CDR3 is TGTGCCAGCAGCCCGTCCAGGGGGCCTGGAAACACCATATATTTT. It encodes CASSPSRGPGNTIYF.

This clonotype was observed many times. V and J are TRBV6-2 or TRBV6-3 and TRBJ1-1; D is uncertain. Trimming took 4 bases from V and 7 from J, leaving 7 bases between them. The CDR3 is made up of 11 amino acids. Looked up from germline, CDR1 is MNHEY and CDR2 is SVGEGT. The CDR3 sequence: CASSLRVEAFF. DNA of the CDR3: TGTGCCAGCAGTTTGCGGGTTGAAGCTTTCTTT.

The chain recombines TRBV5-1 with TRBJ2-2; a weak D match, TRBD1 (7 bases). V lost 6 bases and J lost 4, with 16 bases in between. The CDR3 runs 15 residues. In germline, CDR1 is SGHRS, CDR2 YFSETQ. Written as DNA, the CDR3 is TGCGCCAGCACCGAGAACAGGGGAGGCACCGGGGAGCTGTTTTTT. Protein sequence: CASTENRGGTGELFF.

The rearrangement uses TRBV5-1 and TRBJ2-3; no clear D. The CDR3 runs 15 residues. Germline V lookup: CDR1 SGHRS, CDR2 YFSETQ. V gave up 3 bases and J gave up 2 bases, with 13 bases separating them. The CDR3 nucleotides read TGCGCCAGCAGCTATGGAACCGCTAACACAGATACGCAGTATTTT. Its protein is CASSYGTANTDTQYF.

At least ten counts were recorded for this clonotype. V usage is TRBV12-3 or TRBV12-4 and J usage is TRBJ2-1; the match to TRBD1 covers 8 bases. Germline trimming cut 5 bases from V and 5 bases from J; bases unmatched to any gene: 20. This CDR3 contains 19 residues. CDR3 in DNA: TGTGCCAGCAGTGGACCCGGACAGGGACGCGGGAAGGGCCACAATGAGCAGTTCTTC. Its translation: CASSGPGQGRGKGHNEQFF.

This clonotype was picked up many times. V usage is TRBV29-1 and J usage is TRBJ2-5; TRBD2 is a possible D gene (6 bases). Deletions cut 4 bases from V and 2 bases from J, with 17 bases between. The length of the CDR3 is 15 residues. Germline lookup yields CDR1 SQVTM and CDR2 ANQGSEA. CDR3 sequence reads: CSVATPMSGQETQYF. CDR3 bases: TGCAGCGTTGCAACTCCGATGAGCGGGCAAGAGACCCAGTACTTC.

This clonotype was seen ten or more times. The chain couples TRBV20-1 to TRBJ1-5; a possible D gene is TRBD1 (6 bases). V lost 4 bases and J 0 bases, leaving 10 bases between the germline ends. Germline V lookup: CDR1 DFQATT, CDR2 SNEGSKA (reference sequence). CDR3 length equals 14 residues. The CDR3 reads CSANRVNSNQPQHF. In DNA form, the CDR3 reads TGCAGTGCTAACAGGGTTAATAGCAATCAGCCCCAGCATTTT.

In this sample, this clonotype turned up many times. The V gene is TRBV27, the J gene TRBJ2-4; 8 bases fit TRBD1. CDR1 and CDR2 from the germline V gene are MNHEY and SMNVEV (reference sequence). V shed 7 bases and J 6 bases; nucleotides not matched to a gene: 5. The CDR3 has 13 amino acids. Here the CDR3 DNA reads TGTGCCAGCATGGACAGGGTCGGAAACATTCAGTACTTC. It yields the protein CASMDRVGNIQYF.

This clonotype was observed a handful of times. The chain uses TRBV25-1 and TRBJ2-2; D tentatively reads TRBD1 or TRBD2 (5 bases each). Germline lookup yields CDR1 MGHDK and CDR2 SYGVNS. The CDR3 totals 15 residues. V lost 7 bases and J 4 bases, leaving 16 bases between the germline ends. DNA of the CDR3: TGTGCCAGCAACACCGGGACCCCGCCCACCGGGGAGCTGTTTTTT. This codes for CASNTGTPPTGELFF.

This clonotype appeared a few times. The chain links TRBV6-1 to TRBJ2-6; D tentatively fits TRBD1 or TRBD2 (5 bases each). Germline CDR1 MNHNS, CDR2 SASEGT. The V gene lost 6 bases and the J gene lost 0 bases, with 12 bases spanning the gap. The CDR3 has 16 residues. CDR3 sequence (DNA): TGTGCCAGCAGAGGGTGGGGGACCTCTGGGGCCAACGTCCTGACTTTC. This encodes CASRGWGTSGANVLTF.

This clonotype was seen ten or more times. The chain recombines TRBV20-1 with TRBJ2-3; D gene unclear. V lost 6 bases and J lost 0, with 13 bases in between. CDR1 is DFQATT and CDR2 is SNEGSKA in the germline V gene (reference sequence). This CDR3 contains 14 residues. CDR3 nucleotides: TGCAGTGCCCCCCGGCGCGCTAGCACAGATACGCAGTATTTT. Protein product: CSAPRRASTDTQYF.

This clonotype was seen repeatedly, ten times or more. The chain joins TRBV28 to TRBJ1-1; unclear D gene. CDR1 is MDHEN, CDR2 SYDVKM, per germline. The CDR3 spans 15 residues. Trimming stripped 3 bases from V and 0 bases from J, with 11 bases between. Here the CDR3 DNA reads TGTGCCAGCAGTTTGGTCAGCCTCATGAACACTGAAGCTTTCTTT. As protein: CASSLVSLMNTEAFF. Full variable domain (rest looked up from reference TRBV28 and TRBJ1-1): DVKVTQSSRYLVKRTGEKVFLECVQDMDHENMFWYRQDPGLGLRLIYFSYDVKMKEKGDIPEGYSVSREKKERFSLILESASTNQTSMYLCASSLVSLMNTEAFFGQGTRLTVV.

This clonotype came up many times. The chain carries TRBV5-1 and TRBJ2-7, with TRBD2 identical over 7 bases. This CDR3 has 14 amino acids. Germline V gene sequence: CDR1 SGHRS, CDR2 YFSETQ. The ends lost 4 bases at V and 5 bases at J; junction bases unmatched: 9. The CDR3: CASSALTAGDEQYF. The CDR3 DNA is TGCGCCAGCAGCGCGCTAACGGCGGGGGACGAGCAGTACTTC.

This clonotype was recorded many times. The chain has TRBV7-2 and TRBJ2-1; the D call may be TRBD1 or TRBD2 (6 bases each). The CDR3 is 15 residues long. The V end was cut by 0 bases, the J end by 7 bases, with 13 bases between. Germline CDR1 is SGHTA and CDR2 is FQGNSA. CDR3 protein: CASSLAGGVGNEQFF. The CDR3 DNA sequence: TGTGCCAGCAGCTTAGCCGGGGGCGTGGGGAATGAGCAGTTCTTC.

This clonotype was recorded many times. The chain couples TRBV6-4 to TRBJ2-2; D gene uncertain. This CDR3 contains 13 residues. From germline, CDR1 is MRHNA and CDR2 SNTAGT. V was clipped by 5 bases and J by 3 bases, with 7 bases between them. Here the CDR3 reads CASSSRDTGELFF. DNA of the CDR3: TGTGCCAGCAGTTCTCGAGACACCGGGGAGCTGTTTTTT.

This clonotype was counted many times. This sequence joins TRBV6-5 and TRBJ1-2, with D maybe TRBD1 (5 bases). Trimming took off 4 bases at V and 4 bases at J, with 13 bases between the two ends. CDR1 MNHEY and CDR2 SVGAGI come from the germline V gene. This CDR3 region has 14 residues. CDR3 nucleotide sequence: TGTGCCAGCAGTTCTAGGGGCGCGTTCTATGGCTACACCTTC. Translated: CASSSRGAFYGYTF.

As for this clonotype: The germline gene is not matched at one end of the junction; a read error may be the cause. The rearrangement uses TRBV7-2 and TRBJ2-5, with 7 positions matching TRBD1. This CDR3 contains 14 residues. Germline-derived CDR1 and CDR2 are SGHTA and FQGNSA. The CDR3: CASSQAVRTGLQNF. CDR3 nucleotide sequence: TGTGCCAGCAGCCAAGCCGTGCGGACAGGTCTTCAGAACTTC. Using reference TRBV7-2 and TRBJ2-5 for the parts outside the CDR3, the full variable domain is GAGVSQSPSNKVTEKGKDVELRCDPISGHTALYWYRQSLGQGLEFLIYFQGNSAPDKSGLPSDRFSAERTGGSVSTLTIQRTQQEDSAVYLCASSQAVRTGLQNFGPGTRLLVL.

This clonotype turned up a few times. The chain combines TRBV5-1 with TRBJ2-7, with a possible D match to TRBD1 (8 bases). The CDR3 has 15 residues. With 2 bases removed from V and 6 bases from J, the gap between germline ends came to 18 bases. CDR1 and CDR2 (germline): SGHRS, YFSETQ. CDR3 amino acids: CASSFSGGQASEQYF. CDR3 nucleotides: TGCGCCAGCAGCTTCTCGGGGGGACAGGCATCCGAGCAGTACTTC.

The sample holds many counts of this clonotype. This sequence joins TRBV6-1 and TRBJ2-1; D is ambiguous. The CDR3 covers 13 residues. V shed 2 bases and J shed 6 bases, with 8 bases lying between them. Germline V gene data show CDR1 as MNHNS and CDR2 as SASEGT. In nucleotides, the CDR3 is TGTGCCAGCAGTGAACAAATTCGCAATGAGCAGTTCTTC. This gives the protein CASSEQIRNEQFF.